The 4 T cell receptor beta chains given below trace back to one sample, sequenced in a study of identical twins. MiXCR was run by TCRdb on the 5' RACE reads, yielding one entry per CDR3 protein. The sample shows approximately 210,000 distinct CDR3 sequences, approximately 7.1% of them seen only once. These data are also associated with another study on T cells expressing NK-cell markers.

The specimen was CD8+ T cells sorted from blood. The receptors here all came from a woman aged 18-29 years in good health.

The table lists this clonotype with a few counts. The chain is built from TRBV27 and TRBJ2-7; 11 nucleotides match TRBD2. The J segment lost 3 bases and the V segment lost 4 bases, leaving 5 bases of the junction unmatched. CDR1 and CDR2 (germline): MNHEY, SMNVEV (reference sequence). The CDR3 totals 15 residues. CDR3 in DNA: TGTGCCAGCAGTTATACTAGCGGGAGTATCTACGAGCAGTACTTC. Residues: CASSYTSGSIYEQYF.

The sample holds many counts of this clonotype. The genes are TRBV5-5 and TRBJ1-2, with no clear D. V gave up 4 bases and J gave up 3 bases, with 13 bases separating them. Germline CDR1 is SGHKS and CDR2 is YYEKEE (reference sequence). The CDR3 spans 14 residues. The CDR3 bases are TGTGCCAGCAGCCCCCCTTCAGGCTACTATGGCTACACCTTC. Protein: CASSPPSGYYGYTF.

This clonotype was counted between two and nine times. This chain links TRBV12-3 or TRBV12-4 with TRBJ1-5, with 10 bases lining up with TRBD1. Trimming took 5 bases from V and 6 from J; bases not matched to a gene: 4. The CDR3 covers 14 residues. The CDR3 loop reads CASSTRQGAQPQHF. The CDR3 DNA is TGTGCCAGCAGTACTCGACAGGGGGCTCAGCCCCAGCATTTT.

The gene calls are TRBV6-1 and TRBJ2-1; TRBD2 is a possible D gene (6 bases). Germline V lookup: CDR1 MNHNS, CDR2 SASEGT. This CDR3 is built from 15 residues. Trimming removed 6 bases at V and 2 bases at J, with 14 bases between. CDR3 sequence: CASSPGTPPYNEQFF. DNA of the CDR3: TGTGCCAGCAGCCCCGGGACTCCTCCCTACAATGAGCAGTTCTTC.